Shown below are 11 T cell receptor beta chains from a single sample sequenced in a study of graft-versus-host responses after intestinal transplantation. Clones were sequenced by immunoSEQ multiplex PCR, and TCRdb holds only the in-frame ones, with some missing. The sample carries tens of thousands of clones, about 90% recorded once. The material sequenced was PBMCs, taken 118 to 130 days after intestinal transplantation. These receptors were taken from a human patient who received an intestinal transplant, so some T cells may come from the graft donor.

This clone has just one count. J is TRBJ2-2 and V is TRBV19; D is uncertain. Trimming removed 7 bases from V and 9 bases from J, with 9 bases in between. The CDR3 extends over 11 amino acids. Germline CDR1 reads LNHDA; CDR2 reads SQIVND (reference sequence). The CDR3 nucleotides read TGTGCCAGTAATTCGCCCAGGGAGCTGTTTTTT. This codes for CASNSPRELFF.

V is TRBV28 and J is TRBJ2-5; 7 nucleotides line up with TRBD1. Germline CDR1 reads MDHEN; CDR2 reads SYDVKM. The CDR3 runs 14 residues. V lost 3 bases, J lost 1 base, and 2 bases stayed unmatched. This CDR3 is CASSLTGIQETQYF. CDR3 in DNA: TGTGCCAGCAGTTTGACAGGGATCCAAGAGACCCAGTACTTC.

This clone was observed once. V and J are TRBV2 and TRBJ1-1; D might be TRBD1 (6 bases). CDR3 size: 14 residues. CDR1 is SNHLY, CDR2 FYNNEI, per germline. V was trimmed by 6 bases and J by 0 bases, leaving 11 bases between them. CDR3 nucleotide sequence: TGTGCCAGCAGAGACGACAGGCTGAACACTGAAGCTTTCTTT. Translated: CASRDDRLNTEAFF.

The rearrangement joins TRBV6-6 to TRBJ2-3; no clear D. V lost 2 bases and J 0 bases, leaving 9 bases between the germline ends. Germline V gene sequence: CDR1 MNHNY, CDR2 SVGAGI (reference sequence). The length of the CDR3 is 15 residues. The CDR3 loop is CASSYAEYSTDTQYF. CDR3 in DNA: TGTGCCAGCAGTTACGCAGAGTATAGCACAGATACGCAGTATTTT.

This clone was picked up a small number of times. The chain uses TRBV19 and TRBJ2-7; D unresolved. The CDR3 is 14 amino acids. The germline CDR1 and CDR2 sequences are LNHDA and SQIVND (reference sequence). V was trimmed by 1 base and J by 0 bases, leaving 7 bases between them. In DNA form, the CDR3 reads TGTGCCAGTAGTATAGCCTACAGCTCCTACGAGCAGTACTTC. Residues: CASSIAYSSYEQYF.

V gene TRBV11-2 combines with J gene TRBJ2-3, with TRBD2 matching 15 bases. The CDR3 has 17 amino acids. Per the germline V gene, CDR1 is SGHAT and CDR2 is FQNNGV. V was pared by 5 bases and J by 3 bases, with 6 bases of the junction left unmatched. CDR3 residues: CASSPWTSGGGTDTQYF. The CDR3, as DNA: TGTGCCAGCAGCCCCTGGACTAGCGGGGGGGGGACAGATACGCAGTATTTT.

The V and J genes are TRBV4-1 and TRBJ2-7, with 7 bases that match TRBD1. The germline V gene encodes CDR1 MGHRA and CDR2 YSYEKL. The CDR3 length is 15 residues. J gave up 2 bases and V 3 bases, and 7 bases lay outside the gene matches. CDR3 nucleotides: TGCGCCAGCAGCCACCCACAGGGGTTGACCTACGAGCAGTACTTC. It specifies CASSHPQGLTYEQYF.

This chain connects TRBV5-1 to TRBJ2-5, with 7 positions matching TRBD1. The CDR3 has 14 amino acids. CDR1 SGHRS and CDR2 YFSETQ come from the germline V gene. The V and J ends lost 5 bases and 2 bases, in that order; junction bases with no gene match: 6. CDR3 residues: CASRTGRGQETQYF. In DNA form, the CDR3 reads TGCGCCAGCAGGACCGGCAGGGGGCAAGAGACCCAGTACTTC.

This chain connects TRBV28 to TRBJ1-3, with D tentatively TRBD1 (6 bases). The CDR3 contains 18 residues. Germline CDR1 MDHEN, CDR2 SYDVKM. Deletions cut 3 bases from V and 0 bases from J, with 18 bases between. Written as DNA, the CDR3 is TGTGCCAGCAGTTTTCAGCCCCCCGCAGGGGACTCTGGAAACACCATATATTTT. Protein: CASSFQPPAGDSGNTIYF.

This clone is a singleton in its sample. The chain links TRBV11-1 to TRBJ2-1, with D perhaps TRBD1 or TRBD2 (6 bases each). V was clipped by 6 bases and J by 7 bases, with 10 bases between them. This CDR3 spans 12 amino acids. Germline V CDR1 and CDR2: SGHAT, FQDESV (reference sequence). The chain's CDR3 is CASRRRGNEQFF. As DNA, the CDR3 is TGTGCCAGCAGGAGGAGGGGGAATGAGCAGTTCTTC.

The DNA of the CDR3 is TGCGCCAGCAGCCAAGAGGGGGCTACCACGGACTACACAGATACGCAGTATTTT. It specifies CASSQEGATTDYTDTQYF. This chain connects TRBV4-1 to TRBJ2-3; D may correspond to TRBD1 or TRBD2 (6 bases each). CDR1 and CDR2 (germline): MGHRA, YSYEKL. The CDR3 is made up of 18 amino acids. V lost 0 bases and J lost 2, with 18 bases in between.